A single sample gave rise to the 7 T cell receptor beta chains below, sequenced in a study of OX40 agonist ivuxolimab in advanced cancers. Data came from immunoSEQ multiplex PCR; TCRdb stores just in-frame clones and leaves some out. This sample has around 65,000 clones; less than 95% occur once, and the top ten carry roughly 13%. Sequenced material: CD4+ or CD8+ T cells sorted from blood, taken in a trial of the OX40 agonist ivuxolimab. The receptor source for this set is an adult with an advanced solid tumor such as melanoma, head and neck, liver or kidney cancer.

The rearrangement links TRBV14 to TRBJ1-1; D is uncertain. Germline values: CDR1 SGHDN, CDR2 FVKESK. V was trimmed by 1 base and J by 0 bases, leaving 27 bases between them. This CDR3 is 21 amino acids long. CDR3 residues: CASSQVEFGQTITLLNTEAFF. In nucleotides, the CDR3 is TGTGCCAGCAGCCAAGTCGAATTTGGGCAGACTATTACCCTGTTGAACACTGAAGCTTTCTTT.

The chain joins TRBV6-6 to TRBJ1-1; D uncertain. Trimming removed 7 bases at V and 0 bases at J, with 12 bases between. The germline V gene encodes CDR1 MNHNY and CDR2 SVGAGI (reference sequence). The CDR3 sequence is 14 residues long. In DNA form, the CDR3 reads TGTGCCAGCACTAAGGGAGGGCTGAACACTGAAGCTTTCTTT. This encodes CASTKGGLNTEAFF.

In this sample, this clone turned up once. CDR3 amino acids: CASSLKGLAEETQYF. The CDR3 region has the DNA TGCGCCAGCAGCTTGAAGGGGCTAGCGGAAGAGACCCAGTACTTC. The chain combines TRBV5-1 with TRBJ2-5; 7 bases align to TRBD2. The CDR3 runs 15 residues. Germline CDR1 and CDR2: SGHRS and YFSETQ. The junction had 6 bases not matched to a gene; V was cut back by 1 base and J by 3 bases.

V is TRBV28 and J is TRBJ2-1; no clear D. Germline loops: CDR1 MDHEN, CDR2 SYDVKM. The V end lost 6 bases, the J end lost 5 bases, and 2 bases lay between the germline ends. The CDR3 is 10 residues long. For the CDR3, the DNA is TGTGCCAGCAGCGACAATGAGCAGTTCTTC. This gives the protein CASSDNEQFF.

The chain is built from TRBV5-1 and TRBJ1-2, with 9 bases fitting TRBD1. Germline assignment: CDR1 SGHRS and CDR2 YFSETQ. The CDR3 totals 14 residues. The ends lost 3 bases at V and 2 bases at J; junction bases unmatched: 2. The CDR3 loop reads CASSSGTGNYGYTF. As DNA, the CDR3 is TGCGCCAGCAGCTCCGGGACAGGGAACTATGGCTACACCTTC.

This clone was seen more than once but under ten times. The CDR3 sequence is CASRLAGTVTYSGANVLTF. Written as DNA, the CDR3 is TGTGCAAGTCGCTTAGCTGGGACAGTCACTTACTCTGGGGCCAACGTCCTGACTTTC. The chain couples TRBV12-2 to TRBJ2-6; the listed D gene, TRBD1, was not tested against the DNA. TRBV12-2 represents a pseudogene. The CDR3 sequence is 19 residues long.

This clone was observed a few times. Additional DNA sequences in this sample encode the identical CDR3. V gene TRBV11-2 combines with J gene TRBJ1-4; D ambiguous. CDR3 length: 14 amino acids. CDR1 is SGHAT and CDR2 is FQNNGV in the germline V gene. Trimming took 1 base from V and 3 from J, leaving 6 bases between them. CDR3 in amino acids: CASSLVDSNEKLFF. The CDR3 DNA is TGTGCCAGCAGCTTAGTAGACTCTAATGAAAAACTGTTTTTT.